The next 26 T cell receptor beta chains were all read from a single sample in a study of a mutant IDH1 vaccine in newly diagnosed glioma. Profiling relied on immunoSEQ multiplex PCR, and the TCRdb table lists in-frame clones only, not all of them. The sample consists of 75,000 to 100,000 clones, almost 85% of them appearing once. Described time point: baseline, week 1 (first vaccination visit). Documented treatment: pre-vaccination baseline after standard-of-care therapy. Sequencing was performed on PBMCs, taken from a glioma patient treated with radiotherapy, temozolomide or both. Every receptor here comes from a man aged 35-49 years with glioma. Some clones in this sample may be carry-over from other donors' samples.

This chain joins TRBV10-2 and TRBJ2-1, with 12 bases lining up with TRBD2. CDR1 WSHSY and CDR2 SAAADI come from the germline V gene. The CDR3 extends over 14 amino acids. V lost 6 bases and J lost 9; bases outside the gene matches: 6. The CDR3 DNA reads TGCGCCAGCAGGTTACTAGCGGGGGGCGGTGAGCAGTTCTTC. This codes for CASRLLAGGGEQFF.

This clone counts as large (0.1 to 1%). V is TRBV29-1 and J is TRBJ1-1; the D gene is possibly TRBD1 (6 bases). Germline CDR1 reads SQVTM; CDR2 reads ANQGSEA. This CDR3 is 12 amino acids long. Trimming removed 7 bases at V and 3 bases at J, with 12 bases between. CDR3 nucleotides: TGCAGCGCCAACCCAGGGGACACTGAAGCTTTCTTT. It encodes CSANPGDTEAFF.

V gene TRBV6-5 combines with J gene TRBJ1-2, with 7 bases matching TRBD1. Germline V gene data show CDR1 as MNHEY and CDR2 as SVGAGI. CDR3 size: 14 residues. The J segment lost 2 bases and the V segment lost 5 bases, leaving 5 bases of the junction unmatched. The CDR3 DNA reads TGTGCCAGCAGTGGCCGCAGGGGGAACTATGGCTACACCTTC. This gives the protein CASSGRRGNYGYTF.

CDR3 amino acids: CASGLVREQYF. In nucleotides, the CDR3 is TGTGCTAGTGGTTTGGTCAGGGAGCAGTACTTC. V usage is TRBV12-5 and J usage is TRBJ2-7; D is unclear. Trimming pared 0 bases from V and 7 bases from J, leaving 4 bases between. From germline, CDR1 is LGHNT and CDR2 FRNRAP. The CDR3 contains 11 residues.

The rearrangement links TRBV5-6 to TRBJ2-5; 8 nucleotides agree with TRBD1. CDR1 is SGHDT and CDR2 is YYEEEE in the germline V gene. V gave up 0 bases and J gave up 5 bases; unmatched junction bases: 9. The CDR3 is made up of 16 amino acids. CDR3 DNA sequence: TGTGCCAGCAGCTTGGCCGGGGGACAGGCGGCGGAGACCCAGTACTTC. This encodes CASSLAGGQAAETQYF.

The rearrangement links TRBV6-1 to TRBJ2-3; 7 bases line up with TRBD1. V shed 2 bases and J 6 bases; nucleotides not matched to a gene: 8. Germline assignment: CDR1 MNHNS and CDR2 SASEGT. This CDR3 spans 15 amino acids. The CDR3 sequence: CASSERQGVKDTQYF. For the CDR3, the DNA is TGTGCCAGCAGTGAACGGCAGGGGGTTAAGGATACGCAGTATTTT.

This chain connects TRBV6-5 to TRBJ2-7; possibly TRBD1 for D (5 bases). In germline, CDR1 is MNHEY, CDR2 SVGAGI. Trimming removed 0 bases at V and 0 bases at J, with 9 bases between. CDR3 length equals 15 residues. CDR3 protein: CASSYSRQGSYEQYF. CDR3 DNA: TGTGCCAGCAGTTACTCGAGGCAGGGCTCCTACGAGCAGTACTTC.

The V gene is TRBV5-4, the J gene TRBJ1-1; D possibly corresponds to TRBD1 (5 bases). The CDR3 is made up of 14 amino acids. The ends were cut back, 4 bases at V and 5 bases at J, with 15 bases in the middle. CDR1 SGHNT and CDR2 YYREEE come from the germline V gene (reference sequence). For the CDR3, the DNA is TGTGCCAGCAGCCCTGGGGGGGGTAGGACTGAAGCTTTCTTT. It specifies CASSPGGGRTEAFF. Full variable domain (outside the CDR3, taken from reference TRBV5-4 and TRBJ1-1): ETGVTQSPTHLIKTRGQQVTLRCSSQSGHNTVSWYQQALGQGPQFIFQYYREEENGRGNFPPRFSGLQFPNYSSELNVNALELDDSALYLCASSPGGGRTEAFFGQGTRLTVV.

The CDR3 region is CAWSVLAGANEQFF. The CDR3 DNA sequence: TGTGCCTGGAGTGTACTAGCGGGGGCCAATGAGCAGTTCTTC. This chain uses TRBV30 with TRBJ2-1, with 11 bases lining up with TRBD2. V shed 0 bases, J shed 6 bases, and the junction held 1 base outside the gene matches. Looked up from germline, CDR1 is GTSNPN and CDR2 is SVGIG (reference sequence). The CDR3 runs to 14 residues.

In its sample, this clone was seen a few times. The rearrangement links TRBV2 to TRBJ1-4; a weak D match, TRBD1 (6 bases). Germline loops: CDR1 SNHLY, CDR2 FYNNEI. This CDR3 is 15 amino acids long. Between the trimmed V and J ends, which lost 6 bases and 8 bases, there was a span of 19 bases. CDR3: CASSPDRHQGEKLFF. Written as DNA, the CDR3 is TGTGCCAGCAGCCCCGACAGACACCAGGGGGAAAAACTGTTTTTT.

Within the sample, this clone is large. V is TRBV7-3 and J is TRBJ1-2; no reliable D call. Germline CDR1 is SGHTA and CDR2 is FQGTGA. Trimming shortened V by 5 bases and J by 4 bases, and 23 bases separated the two germline ends. This CDR3 is built from 17 residues. The CDR3 nucleotides are TGTGCCAGCAGCCCAGTCTCCCCCGAGGTTCTGGGCTATGGCTACACCTTC. It translates to CASSPVSPEVLGYGYTF.

This rearrangement joins TRBV4-1 to TRBJ1-5; D is possibly TRBD1 (6 bases). The CDR3 totals 18 residues. Germline CDR1 is MGHRA and CDR2 is YSYEKL. V lost 0 bases, J lost 1 base, and 16 bases lay in between. The CDR3 coding sequence is TGCGCCAGCAGCCAAGATTTGAGGGGGAAGGGGAGCAATCAGCCCCAGCATTTT. Protein sequence: CASSQDLRGKGSNQPQHF.

The chain joins TRBV2 to TRBJ1-2, with TRBD1 identical over 7 bases. The CDR3 runs 12 residues. Germline CDR1 is SNHLY and CDR2 is FYNNEI. V lost 7 bases and J lost 8; bases outside the gene matches: 7. DNA of the CDR3: TGTGCCAGCAAAACAGGGGTTAAGGGCTACACCTTC. This codes for CASKTGVKGYTF.

The CDR3 loop is CASSQERGGPYEQYF. The CDR3 bases are TGTGCCAGCAGCCAGGAGCGGGGGGGCCCTTACGAGCAGTACTTC. V and J are TRBV6-6 and TRBJ2-7; 10 positions agree with TRBD2. After removal of 6 bases from V and 4 bases from J, the junction contained 9 bases not matched to a gene. Germline V gene lookup returns CDR1 MNHNY and CDR2 SVGAGI (reference sequence). This CDR3 has 15 amino acids.

The chain links TRBV7-8 to TRBJ2-2; D gene ambiguous. Germline V gene data show CDR1 as SGHVS and CDR2 as FQNEAQ. This CDR3 has 13 amino acids. V was shortened by 5 bases and J by 6 bases, with 10 bases between the two germline ends. The CDR3 sequence: CASSVRLAGELFF. CDR3 nucleotide sequence: TGTGCCAGCAGCGTCCGACTGGCCGGGGAGCTGTTTTTT.

This clone was counted once. The rearrangement links TRBV4-1 to TRBJ2-3, with D perhaps given as TRBD1 or TRBD2 (5 bases each). CDR3 length: 13 residues. V was trimmed by 3 bases and J by 6 bases, leaving 10 bases between them. CDR1 and CDR2 from the germline V gene are MGHRA and YSYEKL. This CDR3 reads CASSHPGSDTQYF. As DNA, the CDR3 is TGCGCCAGCAGCCACCCAGGGAGCGATACGCAGTATTTT.

V and J are TRBV5-1 and TRBJ1-1, with a tentative D call TRBD1 (5 bases). Germline V gene data show CDR1 as SGHRS and CDR2 as YFSETQ. This CDR3 comprises 16 residues. The germline V and J ends were trimmed by 0 bases and 3 bases, with 15 bases remaining between them. CDR3 region: CASSLVGAGMHTEAFF. The CDR3 DNA sequence: TGCGCCAGCAGCTTGGTCGGGGCCGGAATGCACACTGAAGCTTTCTTT.

The chain joins TRBV5-4 to TRBJ2-7; no reliable D call. The CDR3 contains 14 residues. The V gene's germline CDR1 is SGHNT and CDR2 YYREEE (reference sequence). Trimming shortened V by 4 bases and J by 1 base, and 12 bases separated the two germline ends. The CDR3 sequence is CASSTPGPSYEQYF. CDR3 sequence (DNA): TGTGCCAGCAGCACCCCAGGTCCTTCCTACGAGCAGTACTTC. The full variable domain, in which reference TRBV5-4 and TRBJ2-7 provide the parts outside the CDR3, is ETGVTQSPTHLIKTRGQQVTLRCSSQSGHNTVSWYQQALGQGPQFIFQYYREEENGRGNFPPRFSGLQFPNYSSELNVNALELDDSALYLCASSTPGPSYEQYFGPGTRLTVT.

The J gene is TRBJ1-1, the V gene TRBV12-5, with 8 positions matching TRBD1. The trim removed 5 bases at V and 5 bases at J, leaving 7 bases unmatched. Germline-derived CDR1 and CDR2 are LGHNT and FRNRAP. The CDR3 consists of 14 residues. In DNA form, the CDR3 reads TGTGCTAGTGGTGAAGCAGGGGGCGTTACTGAAGCTTTCTTT. Translation gives CASGEAGGVTEAFF.

This clone has just a few counts. The chain has TRBV2 and TRBJ1-2; TRBD1 matches at 7 bases. The germline V gene has CDR1 SNHLY and CDR2 FYNNEI. Trimming took 8 bases from V and 8 from J; bases not matched to a gene: 17. The CDR3 runs to 15 residues. CDR3 nucleotide sequence: TGTGCCAGCCGCATACGGGAGGGGGCAAGAGAAGGCTACACCTTC. Translation: CASRIREGAREGYTF.

CDR3 DNA sequence: TGCGCCAGCAGCTTGGGCCCTGACTATGGCTACACCTTC. It codes for CASSLGPDYGYTF. The chain has TRBV5-1 and TRBJ1-2; D not certain. Looked up from germline, CDR1 is SGHRS and CDR2 is YFSETQ. The ends were cut back, 0 bases at V and 3 bases at J, with 6 bases in the middle. The CDR3 runs to 13 residues.

The rearrangement joins TRBV30 to TRBJ2-3; D is unclear. This CDR3 is 13 amino acids long. Looked up from germline, CDR1 is GTSNPN and CDR2 is SVGIG (reference sequence). V was pared by 4 bases and J by 2 bases, with 10 bases between. The CDR3 spells CAWTHRATDTQYF. CDR3 sequence (DNA): TGTGCCTGGACACACAGAGCCACAGATACGCAGTATTTT.

The CDR3 reads CATSMSELLADQPQHF. The CDR3 region has the DNA TGTGCCACCAGCATGAGCGAGCTCCTGGCAGATCAGCCCCAGCATTTT. The chain links TRBV15 to TRBJ1-5; D is uncertain. The V end lost 4 bases, the J end lost 5 bases, and 18 bases lay between the germline ends. Germline CDR1 LNHNV, CDR2 YYDKDF (reference sequence). The CDR3 contains 16 residues.

The chain has TRBV27 and TRBJ2-5; 7 bases are a match to TRBD1. V trimming: 5 bases; J trimming: 2 bases; junction bases outside the gene matches: 5. Germline V gene sequence: CDR1 MNHEY, CDR2 SMNVEV (reference sequence). This CDR3 spans 14 amino acids. Here the CDR3 reads CASSPIRGQETQYF. Written as DNA, the CDR3 is TGTGCCAGCAGTCCGATCAGGGGGCAAGAGACCCAGTACTTC.

The CDR3 nucleotides are TGTGCCAGCAGTTACGGGGACATGAGCCAAGAGACCCAGTACTTC. Its protein product is CASSYGDMSQETQYF. J is TRBJ2-5 and V is TRBV6-5; the D gene is possibly TRBD1 (6 bases). The CDR3 extends over 15 amino acids. Per the germline V gene, CDR1 is MNHEY and CDR2 is SVGAGI. Trimming pared 2 bases from V and 1 base from J, leaving 11 bases between.

The chain employs TRBV19 and TRBJ1-5; 8 bases map to TRBD1. The junction had 9 bases not matched to a gene; V was cut back by 5 bases and J by 0 bases. Germline-derived CDR1 and CDR2 are LNHDA and SQIVND (reference sequence). The CDR3 is 17 residues long. CDR3 nucleotide sequence: TGTGCCAGTAGTTCCACTCGGGGGACAGGTAGCAATCAGCCCCAGCATTTT. This translates into CASSSTRGTGSNQPQHF.